Given below is one T cell receptor beta chain in context. Its antigen is unidentified. From germline, CDR1 is MGHRA and CDR2 YSYEKL. The CDR3 is made up of 15 amino acids. After removal of 5 bases from V and 4 bases from J, the junction contained 7 bases not matched to a gene. Clinical Activity Scores of at least 3, NOSPECS grades of at least 4 and durations under 3 months characterized ophthalmopathy patients. Patients with uncontrolled infections, other autoimmune diseases, pregnancy or lactation were excluded. Clinicians diagnosed patients from clinical symptoms, serum thyroxine and TRAb, thyroid ultrasound and orbital computed tomography. This entry belongs to a study of T cells in Graves' hyperthyroidism and ophthalmopathy. General observations from the study: Blood also held most thyroid clonotypes expanded beyond 0.001.

Template material for amplifying TCR beta CDR3 regions consisted of RNA transcripts. Using the HTBI primer set, a first-round RT-PCR was run on the TCR CDR3. TCRdb reprocessed the multiplex PCR reads with MiXCR, giving one entry per CDR3 protein. Of about 400,000 distinct CDR3 sequences listed, about 14% are singletons. The sample taken for sequencing was blood. This chain joins TRBV4-1 and TRBJ1-1; 10 nucleotides align to TRBD1. The clonotype was recovered from a man aged 45-65 years with Graves' ophthalmopathy. The DNA of the CDR3 is TGCGCCAGCAGCTGGAGGACAGGGGGGTTCACTGAAGCTTTCTTT. It specifies CASSWRTGGFTEAFF.